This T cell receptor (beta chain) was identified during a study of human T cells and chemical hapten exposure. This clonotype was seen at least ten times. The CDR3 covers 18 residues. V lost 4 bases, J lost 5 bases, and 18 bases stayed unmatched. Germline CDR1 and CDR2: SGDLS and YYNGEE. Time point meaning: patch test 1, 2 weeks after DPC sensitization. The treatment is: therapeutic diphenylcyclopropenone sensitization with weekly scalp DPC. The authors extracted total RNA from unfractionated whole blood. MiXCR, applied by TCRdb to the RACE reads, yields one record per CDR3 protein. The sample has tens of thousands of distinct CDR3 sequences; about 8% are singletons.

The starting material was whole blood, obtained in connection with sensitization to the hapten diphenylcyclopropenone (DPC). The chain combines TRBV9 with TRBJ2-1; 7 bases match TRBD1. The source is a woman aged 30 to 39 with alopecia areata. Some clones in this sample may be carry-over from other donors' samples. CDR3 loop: CASSPQRGQDRAHNEQFF. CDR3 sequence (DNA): TGTGCCAGCAGCCCCCAAAGAGGTCAAGACAGGGCCCACAATGAGCAGTTCTTC.